Reported below is one T cell receptor (beta chain). The CDR3 has 18 residues. The J segment lost 1 base and the V segment lost 4 bases, leaving 10 bases of the junction unmatched. CDR1 ENHRY and CDR2 SYGVKD come from the germline V gene. Survey-level immunoSEQ sequencing profiled the TCR beta repertoire. Assay used: immunoSEQ multiplex PCR; TCRdb lists only in-frame clones, some missing. The data show around 50,000 clones, about 92% seen once. This TCR came from a man aged 35-49 years with rheumatoid arthritis. Sequenced input: PBMCs. The J gene is TRBJ2-6, the V gene TRBV10-3; 7 bases match TRBD1. As DNA, the CDR3 is TGTGCCATCAGTGTGGGGGCAGGGGGTAGGTCTGGGGCCAACGTCCTGACTTTC. The encoded protein is CAISVGAGGRSGANVLTF.